These 6 T cell receptor beta chains were all obtained from the same sample, sequenced in a study of control samples from healthy donors and cancer patients. Sequencing used immunoSEQ multiplex PCR; TCRdb keeps in-frame clones, though not all of them. This table has some 80,000 clones, around nine tenths appearing once. The sample taken for sequencing was blood. The receptors shown here come from a middle-aged man in good health.

The chain links TRBV6-5 to TRBJ1-5; 9 nucleotides align to TRBD1. The CDR3 spans 15 residues. The J segment lost 2 bases and the V segment lost 6 bases, leaving 5 bases of the junction unmatched. The germline V gene encodes CDR1 MNHEY and CDR2 SVGAGI. The CDR3: CASSLGQGGNQPQHF. The CDR3 DNA is TGTGCCAGCAGCCTGGGACAGGGAGGCAATCAGCCCCAGCATTTT.

V usage is TRBV15 and J usage is TRBJ1-1; D perhaps matches TRBD1 (6 bases). This CDR3 has 18 amino acids. Trimming cost V 1 base and J 0 bases, with 18 bases left between them. In germline, CDR1 is LNHNV, CDR2 YYDKDF (reference sequence). CDR3 loop: CATSRGFGTPTMNTEAFF. CDR3 sequence (DNA): TGTGCCACCAGCAGAGGATTCGGGACACCGACTATGAACACTGAAGCTTTCTTT.

This chain uses TRBV9 with TRBJ1-2; D unresolved. The CDR3 has 13 amino acids. The V and J ends lost 0 bases and 7 bases respectively, with 10 bases between them. Germline CDR1 reads SGDLS; CDR2 reads YYNGEE. The CDR3 region is CASSVAGVGGYTF. CDR3 DNA sequence: TGTGCCAGCAGCGTAGCCGGGGTGGGTGGCTACACCTTC.

The chain links TRBV7-7 to TRBJ1-6; tentative D call: TRBD1 (6 bases). The CDR3 runs to 13 residues. Germline CDR1 SSHAT, CDR2 FNYEAQ (reference sequence). Trimming left V 5 bases short and J 7 bases short, with 9 bases between. Here the CDR3 reads CASSQDRNSPLHF. The CDR3 DNA sequence: TGTGCCAGCAGCCAGGACAGAAATTCACCCCTCCACTTT.

V gene TRBV19 combines with J gene TRBJ1-2, with 10 positions matching TRBD1. With V trimmed by 9 bases and J by 0 bases, 7 bases remained unmatched. This CDR3 comprises 15 residues. From germline, CDR1 is LNHDA and CDR2 SQIVND (reference sequence). Here the CDR3 DNA reads TGTGCCAGCAGGGACAGGGGCCTCTCTAACTATGGCTACACCTTC. Its protein is CASRDRGLSNYGYTF.

The chain carries TRBV10-3 and TRBJ1-3; tentative D call: TRBD1 (5 bases). This CDR3 region has 13 residues. With 2 bases removed from V and 5 bases from J, the gap between germline ends came to 7 bases. Germline values: CDR1 ENHRY, CDR2 SYGVKD. CDR3 in DNA: TGTGCCATCAGTGAGACAGGAAGAAACACCATATATTTT. Translated, it gives CAISETGRNTIYF.